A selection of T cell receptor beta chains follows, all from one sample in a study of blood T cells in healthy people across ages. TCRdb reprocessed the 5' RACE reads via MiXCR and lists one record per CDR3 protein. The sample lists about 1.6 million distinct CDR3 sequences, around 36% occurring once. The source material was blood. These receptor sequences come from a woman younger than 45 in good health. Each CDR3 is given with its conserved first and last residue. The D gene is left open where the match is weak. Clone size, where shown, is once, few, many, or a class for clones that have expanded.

CSARDDKSNQPQHF | TGCAGTGCTAGAGATGACAAGAGCAATCAGCCCCAGCATTTT | few | TRBV20-1 | NA | TRBJ1-5
CATSRDDTGYNEQFF | TGTGCCACCAGCAGAGATGACACAGGCTACAATGAGCAGTTCTTC | few | TRBV15 | NA | TRBJ2-1
CASSAGFGANVLTF | TGTGCCAGCAGTGCTGGGTTCGGGGCCAACGTCCTGACTTTC | few | TRBV6-4 | NA | TRBJ2-6
CASSLSRGPSMNTEAFF | TGCGCCAGCAGCTTGTCCAGGGGTCCGTCTATGAACACTGAAGCTTTCTTT | NA | TRBV5-1 | NA | TRBJ1-1
CSVLSQGRSYEQYF | TGCAGCGTTCTTTCCCAGGGGAGATCCTACGAGCAGTACTTC | NA | TRBV29-1 | NA | TRBJ2-7
CASSLQWSSGNTIYF | TGTGCCAGCAGCCTACAATGGAGCTCTGGAAACACCATATATTTT | NA | TRBV6-6 | NA | TRBJ1-3
CASSPTITDTQYF | TGTGCCAGCTCACCAACGATCACAGATACGCAGTATTTT | few | TRBV18 | NA | TRBJ2-3
CASSGRSREETQYF | TGTGCCAGCAGCGGGCGGAGCAGGGAAGAGACCCAGTACTTC | few | TRBV7-8 | NA | TRBJ2-5
CAWSQQTNQPQHF | TGTGCCTGGAGTCAACAGACCAATCAGCCCCAGCATTTT | few | TRBV30 | NA | TRBJ1-5
CASRTSGATGNEQFF | TGTGCCAGCAGGACTAGCGGGGCGACCGGGAATGAGCAGTTCTTC | NA | TRBV6-5 | TRBD2 | TRBJ2-1
CASSYGDQGARGYTF | TGTGCCAGCAGTTACGGCGACCAGGGGGCGAGAGGCTACACCTTC | few | TRBV12-3/TRBV12-4 | TRBD1 | TRBJ1-2
CASSKKWHYGYTF | TGTGCCAGCAGCAAGAAATGGCACTATGGCTACACCTTC | NA | TRBV12-3/TRBV12-4 | NA | TRBJ1-2
CSAAKRELSYEQYF | TGCAGTGCCGCTAAGCGGGAGTTGTCCTACGAGCAGTACTTC | few | TRBV20-1 | TRBD2 | TRBJ2-7
CASSLASRGPNSYEQYF | TGCGCCAGCAGCTTGGCTTCCAGGGGGCCCAACTCCTACGAGCAGTACTTC | many | TRBV5-1 | TRBD1 | TRBJ2-7
CASSQRRTSDSYEQYF | TGTGCCAGCAGCCAACGCCGGACTAGCGATTCCTACGAGCAGTACTTC | many | TRBV3-1 | TRBD2 | TRBJ2-7
CSARDRTSGVRYNEQFF | TGCAGTGCTAGAGATCGGACTAGCGGGGTCCGATACAATGAGCAGTTCTTC | few | TRBV20-1 | TRBD2 | TRBJ2-1
CSASPGGVIGYGYTF | TGCAGTGCTAGTCCTGGGGGGGTGATTGGCTATGGCTACACCTTC | NA | TRBV20-1 | NA | TRBJ1-2
CASSTTGTSGGPYTDTQYF | TGTGCCAGCAGCACGACCGGGACTAGCGGGGGGCCTTACACTGATACGCAGTATTTT | few | TRBV13 | TRBD2 | TRBJ2-3
CASSPLAGGFGNEQFF | TGTGCCAGCAGCCCACTAGCGGGAGGCTTTGGGAATGAGCAGTTCTTC | NA | TRBV3-1 | TRBD2 | TRBJ2-1
CASSLSLAAVKETQYF | TGTGCCAGCAGCTTGTCCCTAGCGGCGGTTAAAGAGACCCAGTACTTC | few | TRBV5-6 | TRBD2 | TRBJ2-5
CATSSRGRGETQYF | TGTGCCACCAGCAGCCGGGGCAGGGGAGAGACCCAGTACTTC | NA | TRBV15 | NA | TRBJ2-5
CASSFRGASDTQYF | TGTGCCAGCAGCTTTCGAGGGGCCTCAGATACGCAGTATTTT | NA | TRBV9 | NA | TRBJ2-3
CASSLAGWRNPAQPQHF | TGTGCCAGCAGCTTAGCGGGATGGCGGAATCCGGCTCAGCCCCAGCATTTT | NA | TRBV7-7 | NA | TRBJ1-5
CANSLGGRRYEQYF | TGTGCCAACAGTTTAGGTGGGAGAAGATACGAGCAGTACTTC | NA | TRBV28 | NA | TRBJ2-7
CSAKLGLLQETQYF | TGCAGTGCGAAATTAGGGCTACTCCAAGAGACCCAGTACTTC | few | TRBV20-1 | NA | TRBJ2-5
CASSYPSNERFF | TGTGCCAGCAGTTACCCTAGCAATGAGCGGTTCTTC | NA | TRBV6-2/TRBV6-3 | NA | TRBJ2-1
CAISVGATSGAQYF | TGTGCCATCAGTGTAGGAGCTACGTCTGGGGCCCAGTACTTC | few | TRBV10-3 | NA | TRBJ2-5
CASSLESGKGYGYTF | TGTGCCAGCAGCTTAGAATCAGGGAAGGGCTATGGCTACACCTTC | NA | TRBV11-2 | NA | TRBJ1-2
CASSYPVTSYEQYF | TGTGCCAGCAGCTACCCAGTAACTTCCTACGAGCAGTACTTC | few | TRBV2 | NA | TRBJ2-7
CASSLSGQGASYEQYF | TGCGCCAGCAGCTTGTCGGGACAGGGAGCCTCCTACGAGCAGTACTTC | NA | TRBV5-1 | TRBD1 | TRBJ2-7
CASSQDNTGGSRGYTF | TGCGCCAGCAGCCAAGATAATACGGGGGGGTCGCGGGGCTACACCTTC | few | TRBV4-1 | NA | TRBJ1-2
CAISDTSGRKAGANVLTF | TGTGCCATCAGTGATACTAGCGGGAGGAAAGCTGGGGCCAACGTCCTGACTTTC | many | TRBV10-3 | TRBD2 | TRBJ2-6
CASILVGGAGANVLTF | TGTGCCAGCATCTTAGTTGGGGGCGCCGGGGCCAACGTCCTGACTTTC | NA | TRBV12-3/TRBV12-4 | NA | TRBJ2-6
CASSPRGEADTQYF | TGTGCCAGCAGTCCGAGAGGGGAGGCAGATACGCAGTATTTT | few | TRBV27 | NA | TRBJ2-3
CASSLGQGHRYGYTF | TGTGCCAGCAGCTTAGGTCAGGGGCATCGGTATGGCTACACCTTC | few | TRBV11-2 | NA | TRBJ1-2
CSARRGNTGELFF | TGCAGCGCCAGGCGGGGGAACACCGGGGAGCTGTTTTTT | few | TRBV29-1 | NA | TRBJ2-2
CASSQAGAPAFF | TGCGCCAGCAGCCAAGCCGGGGCGCCGGCTTTCTTT | NA | TRBV4-1 | NA | TRBJ1-1
CASSGGSPYNEQFF | TGCGCCAGCAGTGGTGGGAGCCCCTACAATGAGCAGTTCTTC | NA | TRBV10-1 | NA | TRBJ2-1
CASGLKGLAGGSGEQFF | TGTGCTAGTGGTTTGAAGGGTTTGGCGGGAGGGTCGGGGGAGCAGTTCTTC | NA | TRBV12-5 | TRBD2 | TRBJ2-1
CSASEQGSSNQPQHF | TGCAGTGCTTCAGAACAGGGGTCAAGCAATCAGCCCCAGCATTTT | few | TRBV20-1 | TRBD1 | TRBJ1-5
CASSPRTELNTEAFF | TGCGCCAGCAGCCCTAGGACAGAATTGAACACTGAAGCTTTCTTT | many | TRBV4-1 | NA | TRBJ1-1
CASRPDRASGYTF | TGTGCCAGCAGACCCGACAGGGCCTCCGGCTACACCTTC | NA | TRBV12-3/TRBV12-4 | TRBD1 | TRBJ1-2
CASSKLAGGSYNEQFF | TGTGCCAGCAGTAAACTAGCGGGCGGCTCCTACAATGAGCAGTTCTTC | few | TRBV7-3 | TRBD2 | TRBJ2-1
CSAYRATYEQYF | TGCAGTGCTTACAGGGCCACCTACGAGCAGTACTTC | few | TRBV20-1 | NA | TRBJ2-7
CASSLGVTYNEQFF | TGCGCCAGCAGCTTGGGGGTTACCTACAATGAGCAGTTCTTC | many | TRBV7-9 | NA | TRBJ2-1
CASSPMPSDTQYF | TGTGCCAGCAGCCCGATGCCATCAGATACGCAGTATTTT | NA | TRBV7-2 | NA | TRBJ2-3